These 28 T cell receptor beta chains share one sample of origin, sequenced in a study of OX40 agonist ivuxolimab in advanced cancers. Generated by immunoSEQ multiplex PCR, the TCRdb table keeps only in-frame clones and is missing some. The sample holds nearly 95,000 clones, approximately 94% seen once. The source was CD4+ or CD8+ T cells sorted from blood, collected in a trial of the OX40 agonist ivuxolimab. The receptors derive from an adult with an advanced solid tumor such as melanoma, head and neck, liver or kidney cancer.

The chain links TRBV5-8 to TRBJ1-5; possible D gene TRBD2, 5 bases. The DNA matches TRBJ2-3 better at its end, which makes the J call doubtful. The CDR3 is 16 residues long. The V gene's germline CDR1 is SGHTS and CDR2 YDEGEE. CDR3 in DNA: TGTGCCAGCAGCGATGGTTGGGGAGATAGCAATCAGCCCCAGTATTTT. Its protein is CASSDGWGDSNQPQYF.

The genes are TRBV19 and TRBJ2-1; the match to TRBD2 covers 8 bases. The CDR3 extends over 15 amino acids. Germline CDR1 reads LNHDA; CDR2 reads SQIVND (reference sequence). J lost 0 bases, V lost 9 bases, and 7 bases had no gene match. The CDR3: CASEMSGSSYNEQFF. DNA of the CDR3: TGTGCCAGCGAGATGAGCGGGAGCTCCTACAATGAGCAGTTCTTC.

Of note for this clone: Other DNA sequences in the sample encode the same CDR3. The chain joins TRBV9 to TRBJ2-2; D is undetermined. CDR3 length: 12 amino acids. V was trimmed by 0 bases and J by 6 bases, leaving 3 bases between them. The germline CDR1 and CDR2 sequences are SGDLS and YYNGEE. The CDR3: CASSVGPGELFF. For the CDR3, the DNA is TGTGCCAGCAGCGTAGGTCCCGGGGAGCTGTTTTTT.

As DNA, the CDR3 is TGTGCCAGCAGCTTGGGGCTACAGGGGCGCCAGCCCCAGCATTTT. Amino acids: CASSLGLQGRQPQHF. The chain links TRBV5-6 to TRBJ1-5; 7 positions match TRBD1. The CDR3 spans 15 residues. J gave up 7 bases and V 0 bases, and 7 bases lay outside the gene matches. Per the germline V gene, CDR1 is SGHDT and CDR2 is YYEEEE.

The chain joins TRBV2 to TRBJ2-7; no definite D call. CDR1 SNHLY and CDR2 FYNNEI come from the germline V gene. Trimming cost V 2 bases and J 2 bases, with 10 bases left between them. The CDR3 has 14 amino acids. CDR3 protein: CASSESGRTYEQYF. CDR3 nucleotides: TGTGCCAGCAGTGAATCCGGACGGACCTACGAGCAGTACTTC.

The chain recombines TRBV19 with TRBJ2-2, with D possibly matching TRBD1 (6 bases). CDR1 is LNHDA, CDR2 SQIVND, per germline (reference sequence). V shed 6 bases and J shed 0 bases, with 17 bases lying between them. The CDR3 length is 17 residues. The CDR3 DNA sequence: TGTGCCAGTAGACCTTACTACAGGGTCTCGAACACCGGGGAGCTGTTTTTT. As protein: CASRPYYRVSNTGELFF.

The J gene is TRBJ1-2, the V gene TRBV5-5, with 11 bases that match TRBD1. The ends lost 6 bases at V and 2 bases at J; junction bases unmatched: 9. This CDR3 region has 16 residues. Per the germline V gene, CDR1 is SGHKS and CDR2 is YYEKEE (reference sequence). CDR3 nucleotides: TGTGCCAGCACCTCAATCGGACAGGGGGCAAACTATGGCTACACCTTC. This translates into CASTSIGQGANYGYTF.

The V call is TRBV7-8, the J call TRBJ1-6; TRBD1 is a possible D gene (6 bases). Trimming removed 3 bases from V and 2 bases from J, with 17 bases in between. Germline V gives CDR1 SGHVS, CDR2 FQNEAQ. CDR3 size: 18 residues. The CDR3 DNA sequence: TGTGCCAGCAGCTTCGGCACAGGGCGCGGTACCTATAATTCACCCCTCCACTTT. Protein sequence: CASSFGTGRGTYNSPLHF.

CDR3 sequence (DNA): TGTGCCAGCACGAGGACAGCCGGATCTAACTATGGCTACACCTTC. Translating gives CASTRTAGSNYGYTF. The chain uses TRBV2 and TRBJ1-2, with D possibly being TRBD1 (6 bases). CDR1 SNHLY and CDR2 FYNNEI come from the germline V gene. The CDR3 extends over 15 amino acids. The ends were cut back, 7 bases at V and 0 bases at J, with 15 bases in the middle.

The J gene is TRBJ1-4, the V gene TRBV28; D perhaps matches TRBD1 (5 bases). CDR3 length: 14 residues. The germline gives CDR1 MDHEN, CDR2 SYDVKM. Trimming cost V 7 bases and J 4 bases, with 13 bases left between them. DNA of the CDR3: TGTGCCAGCATTGGAAGGGGACTTAATGAAAAACTGTTTTTT. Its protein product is CASIGRGLNEKLFF.

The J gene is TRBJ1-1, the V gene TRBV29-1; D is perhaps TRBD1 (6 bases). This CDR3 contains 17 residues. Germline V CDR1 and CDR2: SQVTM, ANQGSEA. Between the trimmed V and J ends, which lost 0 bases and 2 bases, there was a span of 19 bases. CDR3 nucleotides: TGCAGCGTTGAAGATGATTGGGGGGCTATATTAAACACTGAAGCTTTCTTT. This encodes CSVEDDWGAILNTEAFF. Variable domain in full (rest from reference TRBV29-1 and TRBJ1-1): SAVISQKPSRDICQRGTSLTIQCQVDSQVTMMFWYRQQPGQSLTLIATANQGSEATYESGFVIDKFPISRPNLTFSTLTVSNMSPEDSSIYLCSVEDDWGAILNTEAFFGQGTRLTVV.

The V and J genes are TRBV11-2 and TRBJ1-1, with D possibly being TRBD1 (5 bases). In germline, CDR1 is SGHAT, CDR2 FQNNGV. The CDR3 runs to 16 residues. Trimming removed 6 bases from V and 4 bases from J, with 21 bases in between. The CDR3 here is CASSNRDLGAGTEAFF. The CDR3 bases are TGTGCCAGCAGTAACCGGGACCTGGGAGCAGGCACTGAAGCTTTCTTT.

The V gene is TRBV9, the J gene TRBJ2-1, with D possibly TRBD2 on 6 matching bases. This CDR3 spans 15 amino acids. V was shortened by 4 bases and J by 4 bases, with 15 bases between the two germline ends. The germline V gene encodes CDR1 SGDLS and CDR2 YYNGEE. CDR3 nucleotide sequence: TGTGCCAGCAGCCCCAATAGCGGCTTATACAATGAGCAGTTCTTC. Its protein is CASSPNSGLYNEQFF.

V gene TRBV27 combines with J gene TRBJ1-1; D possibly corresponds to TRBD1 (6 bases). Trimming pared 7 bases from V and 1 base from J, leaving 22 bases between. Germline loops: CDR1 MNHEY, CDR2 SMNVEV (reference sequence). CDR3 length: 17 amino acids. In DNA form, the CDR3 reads TGTGCCAGCACCCTGTCGGGGGGGCGACGGGAGAACACTGAAGCTTTCTTT. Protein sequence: CASTLSGGRRENTEAFF.

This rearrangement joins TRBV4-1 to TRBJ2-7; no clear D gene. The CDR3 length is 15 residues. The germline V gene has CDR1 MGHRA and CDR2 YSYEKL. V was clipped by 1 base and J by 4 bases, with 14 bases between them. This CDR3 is CASSQVTIGQYEQYF. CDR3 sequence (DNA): TGCGCCAGCAGCCAAGTTACGATTGGGCAATACGAGCAGTACTTC.

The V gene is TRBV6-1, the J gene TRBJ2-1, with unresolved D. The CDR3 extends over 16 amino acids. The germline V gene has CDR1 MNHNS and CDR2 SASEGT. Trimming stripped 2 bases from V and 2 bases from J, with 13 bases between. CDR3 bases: TGTGCCAGCAGTGAATGGGGTGGCCTAACCTACAATGAGCAGTTCTTC. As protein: CASSEWGGLTYNEQFF.

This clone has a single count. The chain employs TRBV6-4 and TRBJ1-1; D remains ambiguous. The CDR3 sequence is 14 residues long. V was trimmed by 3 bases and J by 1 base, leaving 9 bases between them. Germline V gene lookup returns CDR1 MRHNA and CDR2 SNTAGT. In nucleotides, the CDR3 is TGTGCCAGCAGTGAGGGGTCCTGGAACACTGAAGCTTTCTTT. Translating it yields CASSEGSWNTEAFF.

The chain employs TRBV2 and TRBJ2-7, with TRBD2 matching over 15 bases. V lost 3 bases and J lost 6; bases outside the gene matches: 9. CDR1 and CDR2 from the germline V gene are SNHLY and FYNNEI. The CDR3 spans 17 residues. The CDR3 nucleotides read TGTGCCAGCAGTGACTCCGTGGGACTAGCGGGAGGATCCGAGCAGTACTTC. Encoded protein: CASSDSVGLAGGSEQYF.

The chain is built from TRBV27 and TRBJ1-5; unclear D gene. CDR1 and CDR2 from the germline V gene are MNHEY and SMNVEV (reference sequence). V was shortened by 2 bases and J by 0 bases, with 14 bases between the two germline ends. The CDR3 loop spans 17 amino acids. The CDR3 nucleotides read TGTGCCAGCAGTTTAAGGGCGACGGATTATAGCAATCAGCCCCAGCATTTT. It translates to CASSLRATDYSNQPQHF.

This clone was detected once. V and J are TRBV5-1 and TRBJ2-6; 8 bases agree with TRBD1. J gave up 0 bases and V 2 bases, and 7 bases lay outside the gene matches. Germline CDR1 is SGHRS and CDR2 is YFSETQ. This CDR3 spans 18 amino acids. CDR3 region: CASSFADRVTSGANVLTF. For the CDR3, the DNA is TGCGCCAGCAGCTTCGCGGACAGGGTCACCTCTGGGGCCAACGTCCTGACTTTC. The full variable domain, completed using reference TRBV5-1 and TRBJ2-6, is KAGVTQTPRYLIKTRGQQVTLSCSPISGHRSVSWYQQTPGQGLQFLFEYFSETQRNKGNFPGRFSGRQFSNSRSEMNVSTLELGDSALYLCASSFADRVTSGANVLTFGAGSRLTVL.

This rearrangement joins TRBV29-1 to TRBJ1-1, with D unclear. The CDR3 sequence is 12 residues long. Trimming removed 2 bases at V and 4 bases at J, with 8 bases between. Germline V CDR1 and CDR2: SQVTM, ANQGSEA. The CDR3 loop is CSVETGGTEAFF. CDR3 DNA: TGCAGCGTTGAAACCGGCGGCACTGAAGCTTTCTTT. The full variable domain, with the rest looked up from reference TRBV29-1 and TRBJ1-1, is SAVISQKPSRDICQRGTSLTIQCQVDSQVTMMFWYRQQPGQSLTLIATANQGSEATYESGFVIDKFPISRPNLTFSTLTVSNMSPEDSSIYLCSVETGGTEAFFGQGTRLTVV.

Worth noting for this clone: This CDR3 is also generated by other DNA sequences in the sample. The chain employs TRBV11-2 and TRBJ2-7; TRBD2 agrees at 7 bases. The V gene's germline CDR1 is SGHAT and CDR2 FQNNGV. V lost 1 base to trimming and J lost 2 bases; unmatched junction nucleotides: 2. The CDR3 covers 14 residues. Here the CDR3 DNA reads TGTGCCAGCAGCTTAGGGGGGGGTGCCTACGAGCAGTACTTC. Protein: CASSLGGGAYEQYF. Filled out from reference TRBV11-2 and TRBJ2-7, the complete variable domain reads EAGVAQSPRYKIIEKRQSVAFWCNPISGHATLYWYQQILGQGPKLLIQFQNNGVVDDSQLPKDRFSAERLKGVDSTLKIQPAKLEDSAVYLCASSLGGGAYEQYFGPGTRLTVT.

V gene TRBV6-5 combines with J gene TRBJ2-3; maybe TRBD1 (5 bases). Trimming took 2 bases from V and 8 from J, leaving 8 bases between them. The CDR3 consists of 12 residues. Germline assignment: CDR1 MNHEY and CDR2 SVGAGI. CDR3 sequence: CASSYDSFTQYF. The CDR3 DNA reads TGTGCCAGCAGTTACGACAGCTTTACGCAGTATTTT.

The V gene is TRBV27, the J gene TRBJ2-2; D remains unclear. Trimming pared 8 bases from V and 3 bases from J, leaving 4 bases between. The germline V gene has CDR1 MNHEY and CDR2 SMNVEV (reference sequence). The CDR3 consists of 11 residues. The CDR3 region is CASGYTGELFF. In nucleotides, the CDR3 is TGTGCCAGCGGGTACACCGGGGAGCTGTTTTTT.

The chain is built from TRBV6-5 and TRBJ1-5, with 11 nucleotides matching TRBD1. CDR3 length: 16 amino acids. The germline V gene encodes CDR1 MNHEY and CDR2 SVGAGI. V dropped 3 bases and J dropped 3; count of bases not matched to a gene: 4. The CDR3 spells CASSYSGQGANQPQHF. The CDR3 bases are TGTGCCAGCAGTTATTCCGGACAGGGGGCCAATCAGCCCCAGCATTTT.

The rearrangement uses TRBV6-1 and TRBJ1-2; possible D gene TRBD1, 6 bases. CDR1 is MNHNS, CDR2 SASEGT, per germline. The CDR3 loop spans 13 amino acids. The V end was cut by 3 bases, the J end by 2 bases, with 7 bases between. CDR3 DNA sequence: TGTGCCAGCAGTGACACAGGGAACTATGGCTACACCTTC. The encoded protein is CASSDTGNYGYTF.

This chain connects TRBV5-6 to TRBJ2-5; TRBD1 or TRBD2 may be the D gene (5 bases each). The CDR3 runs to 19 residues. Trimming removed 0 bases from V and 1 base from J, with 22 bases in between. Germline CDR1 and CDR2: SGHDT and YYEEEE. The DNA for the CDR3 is TGTGCCAGCAGCTTGGCGGGATCCTCATACGACCAGGGCCAAGAGACCCAGTACTTC. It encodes CASSLAGSSYDQGQETQYF.

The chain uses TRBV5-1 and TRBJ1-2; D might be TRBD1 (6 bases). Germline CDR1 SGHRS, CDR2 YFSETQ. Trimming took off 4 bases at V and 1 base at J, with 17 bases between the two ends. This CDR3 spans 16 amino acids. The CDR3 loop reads CASSEYRDIFNYGYTF. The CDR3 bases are TGCGCCAGCAGCGAGTACCGGGACATCTTTAACTATGGCTACACCTTC.